Shown below are 31 T cell receptor beta chains from a single sample sequenced in a study of CD8 T cells in Susac syndrome. Random hexamers were used to reverse transcribe 0.5 to 1 ug of RNA. TCRdb called the immunoSEQ multiplex PCR reads again in MiXCR, with one record for every CDR3 protein. The table lists about 190,000 distinct CDR3 sequences, under 95% of them singletons. What was sequenced was CD4+ T cells from PBMCs. The receptors here all came from a human donor in good health.

V gene TRBV6-2 or TRBV6-3 combines with J gene TRBJ2-5, with D perhaps matching TRBD1 (5 bases). CDR1 and CDR2 from the germline V gene are MNHEY and SVGEGT. V lost 6 bases and J 4 bases, leaving 15 bases between the germline ends. The CDR3 is 14 amino acids. The CDR3, as DNA: TGTGCCAGCAGAAAAACTGGGGCAGGAGAGACCCAGTACTTC. Translated: CASRKTGAGETQYF.

This clonotype was counted once. The V gene is TRBV5-1, the J gene TRBJ2-7; 7 bases are a match to TRBD1. Per germline, CDR1 SGHRS and CDR2 YFSETQ. The J segment lost 4 bases and the V segment lost 4 bases, leaving 20 bases of the junction unmatched. This CDR3 region has 18 residues. The CDR3 spells CASSPIHGVRTGWYEQYF. The CDR3 DNA reads TGCGCCAGCAGCCCAATACACGGGGTCCGGACAGGTTGGTACGAGCAGTACTTC.

This clonotype has just a few counts. J is TRBJ1-1 and V is TRBV7-6, with D hard to call. The CDR3 totals 13 residues. V lost 4 bases and J 1 base, leaving 7 bases between the germline ends. Germline V gene lookup returns CDR1 SGHVS and CDR2 FNYEAQ. CDR3 in DNA: TGTGCCAGCAGCTCCAGCGGGAACACTGAAGCTTTCTTT. Translation gives CASSSSGNTEAFF.

The V call is TRBV5-6, the J call TRBJ2-5; 11 bases match TRBD2. Germline V gene lookup returns CDR1 SGHDT and CDR2 YYEEEE. J was trimmed by 0 bases and V by 4 bases; bases with no gene match: 5. This CDR3 has 16 residues. DNA of the CDR3: TGTGCCAGCAGCATCACTAGCGGGGGTTACCAAGAGACCCAGTACTTC. It encodes CASSITSGGYQETQYF. The whole variable domain, filled in from reference TRBV5-6 and TRBJ2-5, reads DAGVTQSPTHLIKTRGQQVTLRCSPKSGHDTVSWYQQALGQGPQFIFQYYEEEERQRGNFPDRFSGHQFPNYSSELNVNALLLGDSALYLCASSITSGGYQETQYFGPGTRLLVL.

The rearrangement links TRBV6-2 or TRBV6-3 to TRBJ2-7, with 7 bases lining up with TRBD1. The CDR3 is 15 amino acids. Per germline, CDR1 MNHEY and CDR2 SVGEGT. V trimming: 9 bases; J trimming: 1 base; junction bases outside the gene matches: 12. Here the CDR3 DNA reads TGTGCCAGTAATATAGGGGGCATGAATTCCTACGAGCAGTACGTC. It is translated as CASNIGGMNSYEQYV.

The count of this clonotype is one. The chain links TRBV6-5 to TRBJ1-5; 7 nucleotides match TRBD1. Germline V gene data show CDR1 as MNHEY and CDR2 as SVGAGI. J lost 2 bases, V lost 6 bases, and 4 bases had no gene match. This CDR3 is built from 14 residues. CDR3 sequence: CASRGDSRNQPQHF. CDR3 DNA: TGTGCCAGCAGGGGGGACAGCCGCAATCAGCCCCAGCATTTT.

The rearrangement uses TRBV5-5 and TRBJ1-1; no clear D. V was clipped by 1 base and J by 5 bases, with 12 bases between them. The germline V gene encodes CDR1 SGHKS and CDR2 YYEKEE (reference sequence). There are 14 residues in the CDR3. CDR3 in DNA: TGTGCCAGCAGCTTGCCAGGAATCGGGACTGAAGCTTTCTTT. As protein: CASSLPGIGTEAFF.

This chain joins TRBV19 and TRBJ1-5; D gene unclear. This CDR3 region has 14 residues. Germline V gene sequence: CDR1 LNHDA, CDR2 SQIVND (reference sequence). Trimming removed 3 bases from V and 7 bases from J, with 13 bases in between. The CDR3 here is CASSIRAAPQPQHF. The CDR3 DNA is TGTGCCAGTAGTATCCGGGCAGCCCCCCAGCCCCAGCATTTT.

This chain connects TRBV20-1 to TRBJ1-5; 7 bases are shared with TRBD1. V was pared by 5 bases and J by 2 bases, with 12 bases of the junction left unmatched. In germline, CDR1 is DFQATT, CDR2 SNEGSKA (reference sequence). The CDR3 totals 16 residues. DNA for the CDR3: TGCAGTGCTTACTCACATGTCGGGACAGGCAATCAGCCCCAGCATTTT. As protein: CSAYSHVGTGNQPQHF.

The rearrangement links TRBV30 to TRBJ2-1; D ambiguous. V lost 6 bases, J lost 6 bases, and 15 bases lay in between. Germline assignment: CDR1 GTSNPN and CDR2 SVGIG (reference sequence). The CDR3 spans 13 residues. CDR3 sequence: CACIGSLINEQFF. CDR3 nucleotides: TGTGCCTGTATCGGGTCCCTTATCAATGAGCAGTTCTTC.

The V call is TRBV20-1, the J call TRBJ1-3; D not resolved. The CDR3 has 14 residues. Germline values: CDR1 DFQATT, CDR2 SNEGSKA (reference sequence). V was trimmed by 6 bases and J by 0 bases, leaving 12 bases between them. CDR3 bases: TGCAGTGCCCGGGCCCCGAGCTCTGGAAACACCATATATTTT. It yields the protein CSARAPSSGNTIYF.

The rearrangement links TRBV28 to TRBJ2-3; TRBD2 matches 12 bases. Trimming took 8 bases from V and 3 from J; bases not matched to a gene: 6. Germline V lookup: CDR1 MDHEN, CDR2 SYDVKM. This CDR3 region has 15 residues. The CDR3 loop is CASQDGTSGTDTQYF. The CDR3 DNA sequence: TGTGCCAGCCAAGATGGGACTAGCGGGACAGATACGCAGTATTTT.

The V and J genes are TRBV3-1 and TRBJ1-1; D unclear. CDR3 length equals 13 residues. Trimming shortened V by 0 bases and J by 10 bases, and 12 bases separated the two germline ends. The germline gives CDR1 LGHDT, CDR2 YNNKEL (reference sequence). The DNA of the CDR3 is TGTGCCAGCAGCCAAGAAATTCGCGTCCCAGCTTTCTTT. Protein sequence: CASSQEIRVPAFF.

In its sample, this clonotype was seen a few times. The chain carries TRBV29-1 and TRBJ1-1; tentative D call: TRBD1 (6 bases). The CDR3 runs 13 residues. V dropped 5 bases and J dropped 1 base, with 11 bases sitting between them. Per the germline V gene, CDR1 is SQVTM and CDR2 is ANQGSEA. The CDR3 here is CSVLRGGNTEAFF. CDR3 DNA sequence: TGCAGCGTTTTAAGGGGGGGGAACACTGAAGCTTTCTTT.

This chain links TRBV5-1 with TRBJ2-5, with D possibly matching TRBD2 (6 bases). Trimming pared 7 bases from V and 2 bases from J, leaving 15 bases between. CDR3 length: 14 amino acids. Per the germline V gene, CDR1 is SGHRS and CDR2 is YFSETQ. The DNA of the CDR3 is TGCGCCAGCGGCGCAGGAGGGACGCAAGAGACCCAGTACTTC. Translating gives CASGAGGTQETQYF.

The V and J genes are TRBV7-2 and TRBJ2-1; no definite D call. Trimming removed 1 base from V and 10 bases from J, with 14 bases in between. This CDR3 is 14 amino acids long. Germline loops: CDR1 SGHTA, CDR2 FQGNSA. CDR3 loop: CASSLVNGQSEQFF. CDR3 DNA sequence: TGTGCCAGCAGCTTAGTGAACGGGCAGAGCGAGCAGTTCTTC.

The V call is TRBV29-1, the J call TRBJ2-5, with D possibly being TRBD2 (5 bases). The CDR3 contains 12 residues. V was pared by 3 bases and J by 7 bases, with 12 bases between. Germline CDR1 SQVTM, CDR2 ANQGSEA. The CDR3 spells CSVDGLAGTQYF. The CDR3, as DNA: TGCAGCGTTGACGGGCTAGCCGGGACCCAGTACTTC.

The gene calls are TRBV19 and TRBJ2-3; D call uncertain. This CDR3 is 11 amino acids long. Germline V CDR1 and CDR2: LNHDA, SQIVND (reference sequence). Trimming removed 7 bases from V and 5 bases from J, with 7 bases in between. Here the CDR3 DNA reads TGTGCCAGTACCGGCAGAGATACGCAGTATTTT. The encoded protein is CASTGRDTQYF. Full variable domain (remainder filled in from reference TRBV19 and TRBJ2-3): DGGITQSPKYLFRKEGQNVTLSCEQNLNHDAMYWYRQDPGQGLRLIYYSQIVNDFQKGDIAEGYSVSREKKESFPLTVTSAQKNPTAFYLCASTGRDTQYFGPGTRLTVL.

This clonotype was seen a single time. V and J are TRBV7-8 and TRBJ1-6, with a tentative D call TRBD1 (6 bases). Trimming took 6 bases from V and 12 from J, leaving 21 bases between them. Germline assignment: CDR1 SGHVS and CDR2 FQNEAQ. This CDR3 is 15 amino acids long. The CDR3 nucleotides are TGTGCCAGCAGACCCACAGGGTCCCCGTCCCTACCCCTCCACTTT. It is translated as CASRPTGSPSLPLHF. The variable domain in full, with the rest retrieved from reference TRBV7-8 and TRBJ1-6, is GAGVSQSPRYKVAKRGQDVALRCDPISGHVSLFWYQQALGQGPEFLTYFQNEAQLDKSGLPSDRFFAERPEGSVSTLKIQRTQQEDSAVYLCASRPTGSPSLPLHFGNGTRLTVT.

V and J are TRBV2 and TRBJ1-5, with D possibly being TRBD1 (6 bases). Germline CDR1 reads SNHLY; CDR2 reads FYNNEI. Trimming took 6 bases from V and 0 from J, leaving 15 bases between them. This CDR3 comprises 16 residues. In DNA, the CDR3 is TGTGCCAGCAGCGGATCGACAGGTAATAGCAATCAGCCCCAGCATTTT. It codes for CASSGSTGNSNQPQHF.

The genes are TRBV29-1 and TRBJ1-1, with a weak D call TRBD1 (6 bases). The CDR3 is 13 residues long. Germline CDR1 is SQVTM and CDR2 is ANQGSEA. The V end lost 5 bases, the J end lost 1 base, and 11 bases lay between the germline ends. The CDR3 coding sequence is TGCAGCGTTAACAGGGCTCAGAACACTGAAGCTTTCTTT. This encodes CSVNRAQNTEAFF.

The V gene is TRBV5-4, the J gene TRBJ2-2; no definite D call. CDR1 is SGHNT and CDR2 is YYREEE in the germline V gene (reference sequence). Trimming shortened V by 4 bases and J by 6 bases, and 10 bases separated the two germline ends. The CDR3 contains 13 residues. As DNA, the CDR3 is TGTGCCAGCAGCATGGACCCCCCCGGGGAGCTGTTTTTT. Translation gives CASSMDPPGELFF.

This chain uses TRBV9 with TRBJ2-5, with D perhaps being TRBD1 or TRBD2 (5 bases each). Germline assignment: CDR1 SGDLS and CDR2 YYNGEE. Trimming removed 3 bases from V and 2 bases from J, with 14 bases in between. The CDR3 consists of 15 residues. The CDR3 loop reads CASSARDRRQETQYF. DNA for the CDR3: TGTGCCAGCAGCGCCCGGGACCGACGACAAGAGACCCAGTACTTC.

The chain carries TRBV4-1 and TRBJ2-1; TRBD1 matches at 8 bases. Trimming cost V 3 bases and J 5 bases; bases outside gene matches: 9. Germline V gene sequence: CDR1 MGHRA, CDR2 YSYEKL. The CDR3 consists of 16 residues. The CDR3 loop is CASSHPRDRFDNEQFF. CDR3 DNA sequence: TGCGCCAGCAGCCATCCCCGGGACAGGTTTGACAATGAGCAGTTCTTC.

This sequence joins TRBV12-3 or TRBV12-4 and TRBJ2-7; no clear D. Trimming removed 6 bases at V and 3 bases at J, with 15 bases between. The CDR3 is 14 residues long. In nucleotides, the CDR3 is TGTGCCAGCAGACTCCTGCCCCCGGACTACGAGCAGTACGTC. It encodes CASRLLPPDYEQYV.

This sequence joins TRBV5-6 and TRBJ1-1; 7 positions match TRBD1. Germline CDR1 and CDR2: SGHDT and YYEEEE. The CDR3 runs 16 residues. Trimming took 1 base from V and 5 from J; bases not matched to a gene: 11. CDR3 region: CASSLQGGAPETEAFF. In nucleotides, the CDR3 is TGTGCCAGCAGCTTGCAAGGGGGCGCCCCGGAAACTGAAGCTTTCTTT. Full variable domain (remainder filled in from reference TRBV5-6 and TRBJ1-1): DAGVTQSPTHLIKTRGQQVTLRCSPKSGHDTVSWYQQALGQGPQFIFQYYEEEERQRGNFPDRFSGHQFPNYSSELNVNALLLGDSALYLCASSLQGGAPETEAFFGQGTRLTVV.

In this sample, this clonotype turned up once. V is TRBV28 and J is TRBJ1-3; D unclear. CDR1 and CDR2 (germline): MDHEN, SYDVKM. The CDR3 totals 12 residues. V gave up 2 bases and J gave up 10 bases, with 9 bases separating them. The CDR3 region is CASSLKARTIYF. CDR3 bases: TGTGCCAGCAGTTTAAAGGCGAGAACCATATATTTT. The complete variable domain, with remaining parts taken from reference TRBV28 and TRBJ1-3, reads DVKVTQSSRYLVKRTGEKVFLECVQDMDHENMFWYRQDPGLGLRLIYFSYDVKMKEKGDIPEGYSVSREKKERFSLILESASTNQTSMYLCASSLKARTIYFGEGSWLTVV.

The chain uses TRBV9 and TRBJ2-7, with D possibly being TRBD1 (5 bases). The V gene lost 0 bases and the J gene lost 0 bases, with 10 bases spanning the gap. Germline loops: CDR1 SGDLS, CDR2 YYNGEE. CDR3 length equals 15 residues. The CDR3 nucleotides are TGTGCCAGCAGCGTAGCCGCAGGGTTCTCCTACGAGCAGTACTTC. It encodes CASSVAAGFSYEQYF.

The V call is TRBV12-3 or TRBV12-4, the J call TRBJ1-5, with D maybe TRBD1 (5 bases). The CDR3 extends over 15 amino acids. V was pared by 5 bases and J by 0 bases, with 11 bases between. As DNA, the CDR3 is TGTGCCAGCAGTCCTGCAGGGAGTAGCAATCAGCCCCAGCATTTT. This encodes CASSPAGSSNQPQHF.

The rearrangement uses TRBV5-4 and TRBJ2-1, with 15 bases lining up with TRBD2. The CDR3 length is 17 residues. Losses at the gene ends were 3 bases for V and 7 bases for J; bases not matched to a gene: 8. Germline V gene lookup returns CDR1 SGHNT and CDR2 YYREEE (reference sequence). For the CDR3, the DNA is TGTGCCAGCAGCTCTACCCGGACTAGCGGGGGGGCAAATGAGCAGTTCTTC. This encodes CASSSTRTSGGANEQFF. Together with reference TRBV5-4 and TRBJ2-1, the CDR3 gives the full variable domain: ETGVTQSPTHLIKTRGQQVTLRCSSQSGHNTVSWYQQALGQGPQFIFQYYREEENGRGNFPPRFSGLQFPNYSSELNVNALELDDSALYLCASSSTRTSGGANEQFFGPGTRLTVL.

The CDR3 here is CSAVTQIQETQYF. CDR3 in DNA: TGCAGTGCTGTTACTCAGATTCAAGAGACCCAGTACTTC. This chain connects TRBV20-1 to TRBJ2-5; unclear D gene. CDR3 size: 13 residues. Germline V gene sequence: CDR1 DFQATT, CDR2 SNEGSKA (reference sequence). Trimming took 5 bases from V and 2 from J, leaving 12 bases between them.